This TCR beta chain was sequenced for a study of blood T cell repertoires in COVID-19. Study as a whole: The origin of the acute and convalescent COVID-19 samples was the United States, Italy and Spain.

The length of the CDR3 is 13 residues. The V end was cut by 5 bases, the J end by 3 bases, with 9 bases between. Germline CDR1 reads SEHNR; CDR2 reads FQNEAQ (reference sequence). Data came from immunoSEQ multiplex PCR; TCRdb stores just in-frame clones and leaves some out. In the table there are 300,000 to 450,000 clones, 80% to 90% of which are singletons. Sequencing was performed on peripheral blood. The receptor was isolated from a woman aged 55-69 years with COVID-19, enrolled during active disease. This sequence joins TRBV7-9 and TRBJ2-3; D unclear. The CDR3 DNA reads TGTGCCAGCAGCCCCCCACAAACAGATACGCAGTATTTT. Its protein product is CASSPPQTDTQYF. Full variable domain (rest looked up from reference TRBV7-9 and TRBJ2-3): DTGVSQNPRHKITKRGQNVTFRCDPISEHNRLYWYRQTLGQGPEFLTYFQNEAQLEKSRLLSDRFSAERPKGSFSTLEIQRTEQGDSAMYLCASSPPQTDTQYFGPGTRLTVL.